This TCR beta chain is drawn from a study of response to subunit inactivated influenza vaccine (dated by TCRdb to between 2017 and 2018). Concerning the study at large: To follow how T cells responded to a trivalent subunit inactivated influenza vaccine, the researchers relied on deep quantitative profiling of the T cell receptor repertoire. Results the study describes overall, beyond this receptor: The authors proposed that each seasonal influenza vaccination may bring in only a limited number of new T cells.

CDR3 length: 15 amino acids, cysteine to phenylalanine. The kept DNA is CDR3 alone, 45 bases in frame from the first base. The germline ends are 14 bases apart after V is trimmed by 3 bases and J by 1 base. Via the germline V gene, CDR1 is SGHRS and CDR2 YFSETQ. This clonotype was detected many times. Its recognized antigen is unknown. It has no much larger one-base neighbor in the sample; base qualities were not kept. Preparation of the library involved RT-PCR. Instrument used: Illumina HiSeq 2500. TCRdb reanalyzed the raw reads on its own, using fastp at Q25 for trimming and MiXCR for clone calling, and kept in-frame beta chains. Rows are combined by CDR3 protein, so each entry shows the most common genes and DNA. Here the sample has about 540,000 distinct CDR3 sequences; 20% to 25% occur a single time. 2.5% to 3% of the sample belongs to the ten largest clones. These sequences were also reported in another study, on T cells expressing NK-cell markers. In that second paper, the authors write: 5'RACE template switching, by which a universal primer site and unique molecular identifiers were added, was used to make TCR beta cDNA libraries. In sorted CD3+CD56+NKG2C+, CD3+CD56+NKG2C- and CD3+CD56-NKG2C+ T-cell subsets from 7 or 8 donors, TCR beta-chain repertoires were profiled. Among the eight sequenced donors, seven were HCMV-seropositive and one was HCMV-seronegative. To restrict sorting to alphabetaTCR-expressing T cells, an anti-gammadeltaTCR antibody was added in several experiments. In six donors, the dominant CD3+CD56+NKG2C+ clonotypes ranked among the top 10 CD8+ clonotypes, making up roughly 1.0-7.0% of CD8+ T cells. Those dominant clonotypes were again the most abundant among CD3+CD56-NKG2C+ cells in a handful of donors, at 28.3-60.1%. Whether the expanded NKG2C-expressing T cell clones were specific for HCMV antigens remained unclear. The study sequenced eight donors, all healthy volunteers chosen at random: three men and five women. A commercial ELISA kit detecting HCMV-specific IgG in serum was used to determine HCMV serostatus. Peripheral blood mononuclear cells were isolated from blood by Ficoll density gradient centrifugation. CD4+ and CD8+ T cells were isolated from PBMC by magnetic immunoseparation with Miltenyi isolation kits. cDNA synthesis was primed from the TCR beta constant segment and was followed by two successive PCR amplification steps. The libraries were sequenced on Illumina HiSeq 2000/2500, MiSeq or NextSeq, producing 2 x 150 bp reads. MIGEC was used to demultiplex reads and group reads by UMI, and MiTCR was used to assemble and quantify clonotypes. To exclude erroneous sequences, any TCR cDNA sequence not supported by at least two reads was discarded. The tcR package was used for downstream repertoire analysis, and clonotypes were matched between fractions using CDR3 nucleotide sequence together with V segment. VDJmatch was used to annotate antigen specificity against VDJdb, with one amino acid substitution in CDR3 allowed.

The V and J genes are TRBV5-1 and TRBJ2-7; TRBD1 is a possible D gene, resting on 6 matching bases. This material consisted of CD4+ T cells sorted from PBMCs, taken roughly 13 days after vaccination. This receptor was identified in a man aged 45-65 years who received an inactivated influenza vaccine. Donor details come from another sample of the same person, matched by shared clones. The nucleotide sequence reads TGCGCCAGCAGCTCCCTTCCGACAGGATCCTACGAGCAGTACTTC. Translation gives CASSSLPTGSYEQYF.